The 24 T cell receptor beta chains below were found in one sample sequenced in a study of T cell clones after liver transplantation. The repertoire was sequenced with immunoSEQ multiplex PCR; TCRdb's copy has only in-frame clones and lacks some. The profile shows roughly 70,000 clones, about 88% of them singletons. This material consisted of CD4+ T cells from blood, taken before liver transplant. The receptors stem from a human donor who received a liver transplant.

This rearrangement joins TRBV11-1 to TRBJ2-3, with TRBD1 identical over 10 bases. V gave up 4 bases and J gave up 5 bases; unmatched junction bases: 3. Germline CDR1 and CDR2: SGHAT and FQDESV (reference sequence). The CDR3 loop spans 14 amino acids. The CDR3 region is CASSSRTGGDTQYF. The CDR3 DNA reads TGTGCCAGCAGCTCCCGGACAGGGGGAGATACGCAGTATTTT.

The gene calls are TRBV6-5 and TRBJ2-7; no clear D. V was trimmed by 8 bases and J by 4 bases, leaving 9 bases between them. Germline-derived CDR1 and CDR2 are MNHEY and SVGAGI. The CDR3 sequence is 11 residues long. The CDR3 sequence is CASGFVYEQYF. In DNA form, the CDR3 reads TGTGCCAGCGGGTTCGTATACGAGCAGTACTTC.

The V gene is TRBV2, the J gene TRBJ2-5; 9 bases map to TRBD1. Looked up from germline, CDR1 is SNHLY and CDR2 is FYNNEI. The J segment lost 4 bases and the V segment lost 7 bases, leaving 7 bases of the junction unmatched. The CDR3 contains 14 residues. CDR3 residues: CASMTGQGIETQYF. The CDR3 nucleotides read TGTGCCAGCATGACGGGACAGGGTATAGAGACCCAGTACTTC.

V is TRBV6-6 and J is TRBJ2-1; possibly TRBD2 for D (5 bases). Germline V gives CDR1 MNHNY, CDR2 SVGAGI (reference sequence). Trimming left V 6 bases short and J 9 bases short, with 15 bases between. The CDR3 is 13 residues long. CDR3 bases: TGTGCCAGCAGCCCCCGGGATGCAGGTGAGCAGTTCTTC. It encodes CASSPRDAGEQFF.

V is TRBV27 and J is TRBJ1-1; D might be TRBD1 (5 bases). This CDR3 has 15 amino acids. CDR1 MNHEY and CDR2 SMNVEV come from the germline V gene (reference sequence). Deletions cut 0 bases from V and 10 bases from J, with 18 bases between. The CDR3 DNA follows: TGTGCCAGCAGTTTATCCTCCGGGGCTGACTCTTCAGCTTTCTTT. Translating gives CASSLSSGADSSAFF.

The chain recombines TRBV4-1 with TRBJ2-7; 7 bases are shared with TRBD1. The CDR3 is 15 amino acids. V trimming: 1 base; J trimming: 2 bases; junction bases outside the gene matches: 5. CDR1 is MGHRA and CDR2 is YSYEKL in the germline V gene. DNA of the CDR3: TGCGCCAGCAGCCAAGGGGACAGCGATCCCTACGAGCAGTACTTC. Amino acid sequence: CASSQGDSDPYEQYF.

The chain combines TRBV15 with TRBJ2-1; 7 bases fit TRBD2. Germline loops: CDR1 LNHNV, CDR2 YYDKDF (reference sequence). V trimming: 3 bases; J trimming: 3 bases; junction bases outside the gene matches: 8. This CDR3 is 16 amino acids long. The chain's CDR3 is CATSRSIGEGYNEQFF. In nucleotides, the CDR3 is TGTGCCACCAGCAGGTCCATCGGGGAGGGCTACAATGAGCAGTTCTTC.

This clone appeared a few times. The chain has TRBV29-1 and TRBJ1-1, with D maybe TRBD1 (6 bases). This CDR3 has 11 residues. V gave up 5 bases and J gave up 6 bases, with 10 bases separating them. Germline lookup yields CDR1 SQVTM and CDR2 ANQGSEA. As DNA, the CDR3 is TGCAGCGTTTCGACAGGCGCTGAAGCTTTCTTT. Amino acid sequence: CSVSTGAEAFF.

This chain links TRBV29-1 with TRBJ1-4; D remains unclear. Per germline, CDR1 SQVTM and CDR2 ANQGSEA. V was trimmed by 5 bases and J by 8 bases, leaving 15 bases between them. The CDR3 loop spans 13 amino acids. The CDR3 sequence: CSVSRNSDEKLFF. CDR3 nucleotide sequence: TGCAGCGTTTCCAGGAATTCAGACGAAAAACTGTTTTTT.

The chain has TRBV9 and TRBJ2-3; TRBD2 might be the D (6 bases). This CDR3 is built from 17 residues. Germline V CDR1 and CDR2: SGDLS, YYNGEE. The ends were cut back, 3 bases at V and 3 bases at J, with 20 bases in the middle. CDR3 protein: CASSARRSGGRTDTQYF. CDR3 nucleotides: TGTGCCAGCAGCGCCCGGAGGAGCGGAGGGAGGACAGATACGCAGTATTTT.

The rearrangement links TRBV27 to TRBJ2-2, with 7 bases aligning to TRBD1. V was pared by 5 bases and J by 1 base, with 7 bases of the junction left unmatched. The CDR3 spans 16 residues. Germline CDR1 MNHEY, CDR2 SMNVEV (reference sequence). CDR3 DNA: TGTGCCAGCAGTCGTCGGGACAGAATGAACACCGGGGAGCTGTTTTTT. Amino acid sequence: CASSRRDRMNTGELFF.

This chain uses TRBV2 with TRBJ1-5, with 11 bases aligning to TRBD1. The V and J ends lost 8 bases and 6 bases, in that order; junction bases with no gene match: 6. Per the germline V gene, CDR1 is SNHLY and CDR2 is FYNNEI. The length of the CDR3 is 14 residues. CDR3 nucleotides: TGTGCCAGCGTTGGACAGGGGGCGAGTCAGCCCCAGCATTTT. Protein: CASVGQGASQPQHF.

The CDR3 spells CASSVARRGSYEQYF. Written as DNA, the CDR3 is TGTGCCAGCAGTGTGGCCAGAAGAGGGTCCTACGAGCAGTACTTC. The V and J genes are TRBV2 and TRBJ2-7, with D possibly matching TRBD2 (5 bases). The CDR3 loop spans 15 amino acids. Trimming removed 4 bases from V and 1 base from J, with 14 bases in between. Germline CDR1 is SNHLY and CDR2 is FYNNEI.

Details on this clone: This CDR3 is also generated by other DNA sequences in the sample. V gene TRBV5-6 combines with J gene TRBJ2-5, with D unclear. This CDR3 is 11 amino acids long. The germline V and J ends were trimmed by 1 base and 4 bases, with 2 bases remaining between them. In germline, CDR1 is SGHDT, CDR2 YYEEEE. The CDR3 sequence is CASSLRETQYF. CDR3 DNA: TGTGCCAGCAGCTTGAGAGAGACCCAGTACTTC.

CDR3 coding DNA: TGTGCCAGCAGTGGGCTAGCGGGAGATGTCACCGGGGAGCTGTTTTTT. Its translation: CASSGLAGDVTGELFF. This chain links TRBV25-1 with TRBJ2-2; 10 bases align to TRBD2. CDR3 length: 16 residues. The ends lost 4 bases at V and 4 bases at J; junction bases unmatched: 6. Germline V CDR1 and CDR2: MGHDK, SYGVNS.

The CDR3 reads CASSLSGTASYNEQFF. The CDR3 DNA reads as TGCGCCAGCAGTTTATCCGGGACAGCCTCCTACAATGAGCAGTTCTTC. V gene TRBV5-1 combines with J gene TRBJ2-1, with 7 bases lining up with TRBD1. This CDR3 contains 16 residues. V was pared by 5 bases and J by 0 bases, with 8 bases of the junction left unmatched. Germline loops: CDR1 SGHRS, CDR2 YFSETQ.

V usage is TRBV5-1 and J usage is TRBJ2-3, with 15 nucleotides matching TRBD2. The ends lost 3 bases at V and 5 bases at J; junction bases unmatched: 10. The CDR3 length is 18 residues. CDR1 and CDR2 (germline): SGHRS, YFSETQ. CDR3 loop: CASSSGLAGGLMIDTQYF. For the CDR3, the DNA is TGCGCCAGCAGCTCGGGACTAGCGGGGGGTCTAATGATAGATACGCAGTATTTT.

The chain combines TRBV7-6 with TRBJ2-7; 9 bases match TRBD1. Germline CDR1 and CDR2: SGHVS and FNYEAQ. The J segment lost 1 base and the V segment lost 5 bases, leaving 9 bases of the junction unmatched. This CDR3 has 16 residues. Here the CDR3 reads CASSATGGAGSYEQYF. Written as DNA, the CDR3 is TGTGCCAGCAGCGCCACAGGGGGCGCCGGGTCCTACGAGCAGTACTTC.

The chain combines TRBV5-8 with TRBJ2-7, with 9 positions matching TRBD2. V shed 3 bases and J 7 bases; nucleotides not matched to a gene: 14. Germline-derived CDR1 and CDR2 are SGHTS and YDEGEE. The CDR3 covers 16 residues. The CDR3 loop is CASSWVGLASGNEQYF. The CDR3 DNA reads as TGTGCCAGCAGCTGGGTGGGCCTGGCTAGCGGGAATGAGCAGTACTTC.

The chain links TRBV28 to TRBJ1-2, with D perhaps TRBD1 (6 bases). Trimming stripped 1 base from V and 0 bases from J, with 15 bases between. The CDR3 covers 17 residues. CDR1 MDHEN and CDR2 SYDVKM come from the germline V gene. For the CDR3, the DNA is TGTGCCAGCAGTTTATCACAGGGCCCCTTAGCTAACTATGGCTACACCTTC. Amino acids: CASSLSQGPLANYGYTF.

In this sample, this clone turned up a few times. CDR3 region: CASSFYQSGANVLTF. CDR3 in DNA: TGTGCCAGCAGTTTCTATCAATCTGGGGCCAACGTCCTGACTTTC. J is TRBJ2-6 and V is TRBV6-5, with no clear D. The CDR3 consists of 15 residues. The V gene's germline CDR1 is MNHEY and CDR2 SVGAGI. Trimming left V 4 bases short and J 1 base short, with 8 bases between.

This sequence joins TRBV28 and TRBJ1-5, with D possibly TRBD1 on 5 matching bases. The CDR3 extends over 12 amino acids. Between the trimmed V and J ends, which lost 5 bases and 4 bases, there was a span of 6 bases. Per the germline V gene, CDR1 is MDHEN and CDR2 is SYDVKM. CDR3 region: CASSTGNQPQHF. The CDR3 bases are TGTGCCAGCAGTACAGGTAATCAGCCCCAGCATTTT. The entire variable domain, with the rest obtained from reference TRBV28 and TRBJ1-5, is as follows: DVKVTQSSRYLVKRTGEKVFLECVQDMDHENMFWYRQDPGLGLRLIYFSYDVKMKEKGDIPEGYSVSREKKERFSLILESASTNQTSMYLCASSTGNQPQHFGDGTRLSIL.

This clone rates as medium-sized. This sequence joins TRBV6-6 and TRBJ2-1; D unclear. The CDR3 runs 10 residues. The V gene's germline CDR1 is MNHNY and CDR2 SVGAGI (reference sequence). The CDR3 coding sequence is TGTGGGGCAGGCTACAATGAGCAGTTCTTC. Translation gives CGAGYNEQFF.

The chain carries TRBV5-4 and TRBJ1-1; D unclear. The CDR3 is 13 residues long. Germline values: CDR1 SGHNT, CDR2 YYREEE (reference sequence). Trimming cost V 4 bases and J 3 bases, with 10 bases left between them. The chain's CDR3 is CASSRSSDTEAFF. The CDR3 DNA follows: TGTGCCAGCAGCCGGTCTTCTGACACTGAAGCTTTCTTT.